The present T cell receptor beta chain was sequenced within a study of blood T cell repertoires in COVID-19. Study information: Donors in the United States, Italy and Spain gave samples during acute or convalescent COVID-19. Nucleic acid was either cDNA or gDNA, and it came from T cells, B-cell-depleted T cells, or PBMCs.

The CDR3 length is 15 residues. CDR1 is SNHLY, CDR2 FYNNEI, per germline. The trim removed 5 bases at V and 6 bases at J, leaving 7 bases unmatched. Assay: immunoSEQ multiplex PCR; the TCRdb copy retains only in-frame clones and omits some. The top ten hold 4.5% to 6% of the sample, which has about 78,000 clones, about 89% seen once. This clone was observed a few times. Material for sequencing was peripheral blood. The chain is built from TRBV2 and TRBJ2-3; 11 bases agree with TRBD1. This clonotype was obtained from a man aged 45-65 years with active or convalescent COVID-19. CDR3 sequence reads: CASSPGTGGSDTQYF. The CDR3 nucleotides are TGTGCCAGCAGTCCCGGGACAGGGGGATCGGATACGCAGTATTTT.